This note documents a single T cell receptor beta chain sequence. The data derive from a study of cytomegalovirus exposure and HLA in healthy donors. Study background: The 130 or so validation repertoires, a later analysis reported, used the same platform as the approximately 700 first-cohort repertoires.

Trimming removed 6 bases at V and 4 bases at J, with 12 bases between. Per germline, CDR1 MNHEY and CDR2 SMNVEV (reference sequence). This CDR3 region has 13 residues. Using immunoSEQ multiplex PCR, the repertoire was profiled, and TCRdb retains in-frame clones only, with some absent. Of 200,000 to 250,000 clones listed, around 80% were seen once; the top ten hold 11% to 15%. The donors were members of the approximately 120-subject validation cohort (separate from the approximately 670-subject first cohort). The sequence was collected from a woman aged 25 to 39 in good health and CMV-seropositive. The sample taken for sequencing was PBMCs. This chain uses TRBV27 with TRBJ1-1; D is perhaps TRBD1 (6 bases). The CDR3 coding sequence is TGTGCCAGCAGGGAAGGGGGGACCACTGAAGCTTTCTTT. Its protein is CASREGGTTEAFF.